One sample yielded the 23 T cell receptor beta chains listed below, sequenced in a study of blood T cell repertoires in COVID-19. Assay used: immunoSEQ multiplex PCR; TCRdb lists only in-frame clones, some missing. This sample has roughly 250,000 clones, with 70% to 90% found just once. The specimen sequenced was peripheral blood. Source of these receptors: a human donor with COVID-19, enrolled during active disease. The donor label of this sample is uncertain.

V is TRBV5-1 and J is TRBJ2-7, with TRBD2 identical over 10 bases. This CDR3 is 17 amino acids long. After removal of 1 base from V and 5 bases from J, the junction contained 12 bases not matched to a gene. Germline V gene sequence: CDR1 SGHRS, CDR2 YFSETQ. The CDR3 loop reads CASSLSGRLAGADEQYF. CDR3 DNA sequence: TGCGCCAGCAGCTTGTCGGGTCGGCTAGCGGGAGCCGACGAGCAGTACTTC.

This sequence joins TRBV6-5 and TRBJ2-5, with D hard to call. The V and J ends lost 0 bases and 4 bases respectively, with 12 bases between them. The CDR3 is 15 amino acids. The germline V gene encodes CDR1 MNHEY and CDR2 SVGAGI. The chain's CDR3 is CASSYSIAARETQYF. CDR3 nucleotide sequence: TGTGCCAGCAGTTACTCGATCGCGGCCAGAGAGACCCAGTACTTC.

DNA for the CDR3: TGTGCCAGCAGCTGGGACAGGTCTGGGACTGAAGCTTTCTTT. It translates to CASSWDRSGTEAFF. V is TRBV5-6 and J is TRBJ1-1; 8 positions agree with TRBD1. Germline trimming cut 3 bases from V and 5 bases from J; bases unmatched to any gene: 6. The CDR3 loop spans 14 amino acids. Germline V gene sequence: CDR1 SGHDT, CDR2 YYEEEE. The variable domain in full, completed from reference TRBV5-6 and TRBJ1-1, reads DAGVTQSPTHLIKTRGQQVTLRCSPKSGHDTVSWYQQALGQGPQFIFQYYEEEERQRGNFPDRFSGHQFPNYSSELNVNALLLGDSALYLCASSWDRSGTEAFFGQGTRLTVV.

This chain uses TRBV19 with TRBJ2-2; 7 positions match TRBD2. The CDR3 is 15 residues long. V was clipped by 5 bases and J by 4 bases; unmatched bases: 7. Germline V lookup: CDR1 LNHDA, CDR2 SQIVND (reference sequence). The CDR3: CASSPLRTSTGELFF. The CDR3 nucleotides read TGTGCCAGTAGTCCCCTGAGGACTAGCACCGGGGAGCTGTTTTTT.

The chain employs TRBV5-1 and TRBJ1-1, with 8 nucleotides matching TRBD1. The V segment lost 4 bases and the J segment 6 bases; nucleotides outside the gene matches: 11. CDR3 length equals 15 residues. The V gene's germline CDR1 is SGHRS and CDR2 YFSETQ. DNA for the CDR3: TGCGCCAGCAGCGCCTCCCAGGGGGCGATCGCTGAAGCTTTCTTT. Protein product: CASSASQGAIAEAFF.

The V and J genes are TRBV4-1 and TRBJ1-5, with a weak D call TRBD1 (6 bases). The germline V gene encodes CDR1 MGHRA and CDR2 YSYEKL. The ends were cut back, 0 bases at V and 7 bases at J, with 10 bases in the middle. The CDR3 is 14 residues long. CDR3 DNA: TGCGCCAGCAGCCAAGATCGGGGGGGCCAGCCCCAGCATTTT. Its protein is CASSQDRGGQPQHF.

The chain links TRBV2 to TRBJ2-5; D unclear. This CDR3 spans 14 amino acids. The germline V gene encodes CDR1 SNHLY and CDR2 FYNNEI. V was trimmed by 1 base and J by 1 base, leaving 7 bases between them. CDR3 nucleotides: TGTGCCAGCAGTGAAGTGGCAGGCCAAGAGACCCAGTACTTC. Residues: CASSEVAGQETQYF. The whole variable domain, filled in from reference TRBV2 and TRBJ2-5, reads EPEVTQTPSHQVTQMGQEVILRCVPISNHLYFYWYRQILGQKVEFLVSFYNNEISEKSEIFDDQFSVERPDGSNFTLKIRSTKLEDSAMYFCASSEVAGQETQYFGPGTRLLVL.

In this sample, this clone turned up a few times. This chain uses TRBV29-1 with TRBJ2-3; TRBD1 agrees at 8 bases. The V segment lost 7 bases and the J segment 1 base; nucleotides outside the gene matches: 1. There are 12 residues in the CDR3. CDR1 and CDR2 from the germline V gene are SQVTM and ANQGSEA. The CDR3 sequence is CSATGGTDTQYF. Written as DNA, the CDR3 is TGCAGCGCGACAGGGGGCACAGATACGCAGTATTTT.

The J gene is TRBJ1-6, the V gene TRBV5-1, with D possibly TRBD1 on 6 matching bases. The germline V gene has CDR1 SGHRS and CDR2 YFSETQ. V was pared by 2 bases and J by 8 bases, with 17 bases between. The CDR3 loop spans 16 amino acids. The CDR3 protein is CASSLQTGNVDSPLHF. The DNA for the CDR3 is TGCGCCAGCAGCTTACAAACAGGGAATGTGGATTCACCCCTCCACTTT.

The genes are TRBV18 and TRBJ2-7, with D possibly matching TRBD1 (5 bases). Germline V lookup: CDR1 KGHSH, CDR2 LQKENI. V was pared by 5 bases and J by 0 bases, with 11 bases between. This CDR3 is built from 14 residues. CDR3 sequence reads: CASSVTANSYEQYF. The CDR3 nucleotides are TGTGCCAGCTCAGTGACAGCGAACTCCTACGAGCAGTACTTC. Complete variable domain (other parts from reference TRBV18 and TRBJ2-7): NAGVMQNPRHLVRRRGQEARLRCSPMKGHSHVYWYRQLPEEGLKFMVYLQKENIIDESGMPKERFSAEFPKEGPSILRIQQVVRGDSAAYFCASSVTANSYEQYFGPGTRLTVT.

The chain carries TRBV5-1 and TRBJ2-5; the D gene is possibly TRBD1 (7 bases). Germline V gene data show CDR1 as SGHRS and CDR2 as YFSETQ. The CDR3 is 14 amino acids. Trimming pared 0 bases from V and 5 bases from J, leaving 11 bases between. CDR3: CASSLEQGRETQYF. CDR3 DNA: TGCGCCAGCAGCTTGGAACAGGGGAGGGAGACCCAGTACTTC.

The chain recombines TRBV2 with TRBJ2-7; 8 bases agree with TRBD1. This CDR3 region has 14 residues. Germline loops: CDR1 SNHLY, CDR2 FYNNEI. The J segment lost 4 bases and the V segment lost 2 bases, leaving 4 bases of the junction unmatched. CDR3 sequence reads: CASSEIQGAYEQYF. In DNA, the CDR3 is TGTGCCAGCAGTGAAATCCAGGGGGCGTACGAGCAGTACTTC.

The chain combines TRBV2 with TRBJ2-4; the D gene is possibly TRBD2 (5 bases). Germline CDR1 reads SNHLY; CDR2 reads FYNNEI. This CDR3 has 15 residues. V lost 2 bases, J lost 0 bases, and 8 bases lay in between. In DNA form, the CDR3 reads TGTGCCAGCAGTGAACGAGCGGTAGCCAAAAACATTCAGTACTTC. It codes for CASSERAVAKNIQYF. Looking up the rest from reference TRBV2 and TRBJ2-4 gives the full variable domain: EPEVTQTPSHQVTQMGQEVILRCVPISNHLYFYWYRQILGQKVEFLVSFYNNEISEKSEIFDDQFSVERPDGSNFTLKIRSTKLEDSAMYFCASSERAVAKNIQYFGAGTRLSVL.

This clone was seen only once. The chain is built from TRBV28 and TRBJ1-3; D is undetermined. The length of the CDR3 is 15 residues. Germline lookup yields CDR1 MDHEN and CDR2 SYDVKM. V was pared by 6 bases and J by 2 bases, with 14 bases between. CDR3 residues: CASRRPGSTGNTIYF. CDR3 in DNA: TGTGCCAGCAGAAGGCCGGGTTCCACTGGAAACACCATATATTTT.

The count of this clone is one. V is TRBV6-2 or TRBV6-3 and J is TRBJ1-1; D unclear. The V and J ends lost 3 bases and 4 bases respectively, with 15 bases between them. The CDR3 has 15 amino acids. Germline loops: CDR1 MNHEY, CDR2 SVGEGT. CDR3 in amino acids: CASSYYGGWGTEAFF. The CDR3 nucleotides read TGTGCCAGCAGTTATTACGGAGGGTGGGGCACTGAAGCTTTCTTT.

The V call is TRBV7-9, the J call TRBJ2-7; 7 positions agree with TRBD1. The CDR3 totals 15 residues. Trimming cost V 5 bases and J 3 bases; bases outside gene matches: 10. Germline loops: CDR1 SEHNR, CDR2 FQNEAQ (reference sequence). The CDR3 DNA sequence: TGTGCCAGCAGCACTGGACAGGCCAGGGTCTACGAGCAGTACTTC. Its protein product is CASSTGQARVYEQYF.

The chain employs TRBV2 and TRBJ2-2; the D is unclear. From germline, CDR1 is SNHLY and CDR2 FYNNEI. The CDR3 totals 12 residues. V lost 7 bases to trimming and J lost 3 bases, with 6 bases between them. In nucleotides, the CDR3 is TGTGCCAGCACAGAGGACACCGGGGAGCTGTTTTTT. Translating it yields CASTEDTGELFF.

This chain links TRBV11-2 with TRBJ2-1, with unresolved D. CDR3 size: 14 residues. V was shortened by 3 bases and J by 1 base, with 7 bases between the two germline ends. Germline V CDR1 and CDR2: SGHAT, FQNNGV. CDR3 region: CASSLEFSYNEQFF. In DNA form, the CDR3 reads TGTGCCAGCAGCTTGGAGTTTTCCTACAATGAGCAGTTCTTC.

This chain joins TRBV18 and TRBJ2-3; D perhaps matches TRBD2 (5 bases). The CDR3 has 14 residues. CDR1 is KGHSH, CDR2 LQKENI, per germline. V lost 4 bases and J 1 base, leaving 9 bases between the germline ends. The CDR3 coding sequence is TGTGCCAGCTCACTGGATAGCGGCACAGATACGCAGTATTTT. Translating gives CASSLDSGTDTQYF. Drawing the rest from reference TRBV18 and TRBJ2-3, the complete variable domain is NAGVMQNPRHLVRRRGQEARLRCSPMKGHSHVYWYRQLPEEGLKFMVYLQKENIIDESGMPKERFSAEFPKEGPSILRIQQVVRGDSAAYFCASSLDSGTDTQYFGPGTRLTVL.

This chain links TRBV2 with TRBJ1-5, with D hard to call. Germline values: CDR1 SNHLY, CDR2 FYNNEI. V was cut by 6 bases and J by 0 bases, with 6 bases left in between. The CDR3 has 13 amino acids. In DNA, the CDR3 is TGTGCCAGCAGACGGGATAGCAATCAGCCCCAGCATTTT. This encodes CASRRDSNQPQHF.

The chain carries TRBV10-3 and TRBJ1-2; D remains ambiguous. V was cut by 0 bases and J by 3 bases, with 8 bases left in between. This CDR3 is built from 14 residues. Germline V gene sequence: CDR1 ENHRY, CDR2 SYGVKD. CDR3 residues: CAISESRTDYGYTF. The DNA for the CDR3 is TGTGCCATCAGTGAGTCCAGAACCGACTATGGCTACACCTTC.

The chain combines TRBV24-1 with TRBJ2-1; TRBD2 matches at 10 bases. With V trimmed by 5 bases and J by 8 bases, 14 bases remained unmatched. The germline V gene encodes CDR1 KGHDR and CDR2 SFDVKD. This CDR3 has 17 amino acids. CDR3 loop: CATSARRAGGSVYEQFF. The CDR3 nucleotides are TGTGCCACCAGTGCCCGTCGAGCGGGAGGGAGTGTGTATGAGCAGTTCTTC.

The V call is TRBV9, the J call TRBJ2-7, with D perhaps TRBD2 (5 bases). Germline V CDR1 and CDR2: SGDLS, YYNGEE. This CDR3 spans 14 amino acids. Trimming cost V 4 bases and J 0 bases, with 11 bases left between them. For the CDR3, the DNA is TGTGCCAGCAGCCGCGGACTCCCCTCCTACGAGCAGTACTTC. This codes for CASSRGLPSYEQYF.